This is a list of T cell receptor beta chains from one sample in a study of Ad26.COV2.S vaccination and SARS-CoV-2 variants. Measured with immunoSEQ multiplex PCR; TCRdb has only the in-frame clones, and not every one. The sample yields 300,000 to 500,000 clones, 75% to 90% seen once. This specimen was peripheral blood, taken in a trial of Ad26.COV2.S vaccine versus placebo. Source of these receptors: a person between 18 and 59 years old who received the Ad26.COV2.S COVID-19 vaccine or a placebo. Both conserved end residues are part of each CDR3. D genes are given only for firm matches. A row's size may be missing; if present it is once, few, many or a size class.

V gene	D gene	clone size	J gene	CDR3 protein	CDR3 DNA
TRBV4-1	TRBD2	-	TRBJ2-1	CASSQVSGATLFNEQFF	TGCGCCAGCAGCCAAGTCAGCGGGGCGACCCTTTTTAATGAGCAGTTCTTC
TRBV7-9	TRBD2	-	TRBJ2-1	CASSPGGFNEQFF	TGTGCCAGCAGCCCGGGGGGTTTCAATGAGCAGTTCTTC
TRBV14	TRBD2	-	TRBJ2-7	CASSPNLLAGGLLYEQYF	TGTGCCAGCAGCCCTAATTTGCTAGCGGGGGGATTATTGTACGAGCAGTACTTC
TRBV5-8	-	-	TRBJ2-3	CASSLVGRTDTQYF	TGTGCCAGCAGCTTGGTCGGTAGGACAGATACGCAGTATTTT
TRBV2	-	-	TRBJ1-3	CASRQGSGNTIYF	TGTGCCAGCAGGCAGGGGTCTGGAAACACCATATATTTT
TRBV5-8	-	-	TRBJ2-7	CASSFYEQYF	TGTGCCAGCAGCTTCTATGAGCAGTACTTC
TRBV29-1	TRBD2	-	TRBJ2-3	CSVEGSGLAGGRADTQYF	TGCAGCGTTGAAGGCTCCGGACTAGCGGGGGGGCGGGCAGATACGCAGTATTTT
TRBV4-1	TRBD2	once	TRBJ2-1	CASSQTSGGYNEQFF	TGCGCCAGCAGCCAGACTAGCGGGGGCTACAATGAGCAGTTCTTC
TRBV19	-	-	TRBJ2-1	CASSIKVSKPPHEQFF	TGTGCCAGTAGTATAAAGGTCAGCAAACCCCCACATGAGCAGTTCTTC
TRBV4-1	TRBD1	once	TRBJ2-1	CASSQGDRDYNEQFF	TGCGCCAGCAGCCAAGGTGACAGGGATTACAATGAGCAGTTCTTC
TRBV11-3	-	once	TRBJ2-7	CASSLDSGTEQYF	TGTGCCAGCAGCTTAGACTCAGGGACCGAGCAGTACTTC
TRBV5-6	-	-	TRBJ1-2	CASSLGTSGYTF	TGTGCCAGCAGCTTGGGGACTTCGGGCTACACCTTC
TRBV2	-	few	TRBJ2-7	CASSDPHTGGKVEQYF	TGTGCCAGCAGTGACCCCCACACAGGAGGTAAAGTCGAGCAGTACTTC
TRBV4-2	-	once	TRBJ2-3	CASSQDYTDTQYF	TGTGCCAGCAGCCAAGACTACACAGATACGCAGTATTTT
TRBV30	TRBD1	-	TRBJ2-5	CAWRVTGGGETQYF	TGTGCCTGGAGGGTGACAGGGGGTGGAGAGACCCAGTACTTC
TRBV19	TRBD1	-	TRBJ2-1	CASRDRVSYNEQFF	TGTGCCAGCCGGGACAGGGTCTCCTACAATGAGCAGTTCTTC
TRBV5-1	-	-	TRBJ2-1	CASSGTSYNEQFF	TGCGCCAGCAGCGGGACTTCCTACAATGAGCAGTTCTTC
TRBV7-2	-	-	TRBJ2-5	CASSLEAWVETQYF	TGTGCCAGCAGCTTAGAAGCATGGGTTGAGACCCAGTACTTC
TRBV12-3/TRBV12-4	-	-	TRBJ1-5	CASSFASPQPQHF	TGTGCCAGCAGTTTCGCCAGTCCCCAGCCCCAGCATTTT
TRBV3-1/TRBV3-2	TRBD1	-	TRBJ1-2	CASSQEDRGPLGYTF	TGTGCCAGCAGCCAAGAGGACAGGGGGCCTCTTGGCTACACCTTC
TRBV18	-	-	TRBJ2-6	CASSPPGGANVLTF	TGTGCCAGCTCTCCGCCGGGCGGGGCCAACGTCCTGACTTTC
TRBV2	-	-	TRBJ2-5	CASSGLNGRQETQYF	TGTGCCAGCAGTGGCCTTAATGGGAGGCAAGAGACCCAGTACTTC
TRBV5-1	TRBD1	-	TRBJ1-1	CASSLRTGRDTEAFF	TGCGCCAGCAGCCTAAGGACAGGGAGGGACACTGAAGCTTTCTTT
TRBV5-6	-	-	TRBJ1-2	CASRGSRAGYTF	TGTGCCAGCAGGGGAAGTCGCGCGGGCTACACCTTC
TRBV9	-	-	TRBJ1-2	CASSVATGLGGYTF	TGTGCCAGCAGCGTAGCTACGGGGCTTGGGGGCTACACCTTC
TRBV7-9	-	-	TRBJ1-2	CASSSGRSGYTF	TGTGCCAGCAGCTCAGGACGTAGCGGCTACACCTTC
TRBV18	-	-	TRBJ1-1	CASSPPLGRNTEAFF	TGTGCCAGCTCACCACCGTTGGGTCGAAACACTGAAGCTTTCTTT